This T cell receptor (beta chain) appears in the sequencing data of a study of beta chain features in type 1 diabetes (dated by TCRdb to the late 2010s). For context, the study as a whole: Mean age, gender distribution, total cell number and subset yield were not different between patients and healthy donors. A total of approximately 99,000,000 sorted cells were examined across all samples, and RNA yield correlated strongly with the number of cells per subset. The study compared the TCRB repertoires of sorted circulating CD4+ T cell subsets in recently diagnosed type 1 diabetes patients with those in matched healthy donors. Regulatory and stem cell-like memory subsets were isolated from only 8 patients and roughly eight healthy donors, whereas naive and central memory subsets came from all 30 or so donors. Broader findings and caveats from the paper: At VDJ recombination sites, type 1 diabetes patients had fewer insertions and more deleted nucleotides, which implies abnormalities in thymic rearrangement. Shorter templates might be favored by PCR, yet because patient and control samples were amplified and corrected together, any such skew would affect both groups equally. A moderate but significant shortening of TCRB CDR3 length was observed in type 1 diabetes patients in all four CD4+ subsets. Because cDNA was sequenced instead of genomic DNA, highly expressing activated cells could be over-represented, though the groups showed no difference in activation or CD3 levels. Because small numbers of individuals were included in the HLA sub-analyses, any influence of HLA type on TCRB rearrangement was left unresolved. Naive, central memory and regulatory TCRB repertoires appeared to be more similar among patients than among healthy donors.

Concerning this clone itself: This clone's antigen is unknown. No much larger clonotype is one base removed from it; base qualities were not supplied.

The entire amount of isolated RNA was reverse transcribed using the High Capacity cDNA Reverse Transcription Kit, so the sequenced TCRB transcripts were expressed ones. Deep immunoSEQ sequencing was performed on naive, central memory and regulatory T cell samples, with an average of roughly 3.6 million total reads per sample. After sorted cells were lysed in RLT buffer, RNA was extracted with DNase-treated RNeasy Micro or Mini kits, with the choice depending on cell number. To prevent cross-contamination, each cell subset was processed individually, whereas patient and healthy donor samples were processed jointly. The immunoSEQ multiplex PCR was used to amplify TCRB sequences from cDNA, generating 87-bp fragments that spanned the CDR3 region. Sequencing of the amplicons was performed on the Illumina HiSeq platform. Turning to the authors' computational methods: Synthetic template baselines were used to correct PCR bias computationally, reads within Hamming distance 2 were collapsed, and singletons that could not be merged were discarded. Reads were aligned against IMGT so that V, D and J genes, CDR3 length and insertions or deletions at six rearrangement sites could be assigned. Clonotype counts were normalized to sorted cell number within each subset before computing true diversity and Gini coefficients with the tcR R package. Repertoire sharing was quantified using the overlap coefficient calculated on TCRB nucleotide sequences. As a proxy for the pre-selection repertoire, out-of-frame TCRB sequences from naive cells were analyzed. TCRdb stores this immuneACCESS table with in-frame sequences only. Part of the clones is absent; in the studies checked, under half of the shortfall reflects unresolved V genes, and no reason is known for the rest. D and trimming come from the DNA, and the V and J calls and clone size come from that table. The sample table shows approximately 300,000 clones, and 9.5% to 11% are seen once. The ten largest clones add up to 0.015% to 0.02% of the sample.

Each donor gave one peripheral blood draw, averaging approximately 0.12 L, which was collected into heparinised tubes. Naive, central memory, regulatory and stem cell-like memory CD4+ T cells were sorted on a BD FACSAria II using a panel including CD45RO, CCR7, CD25, CD127, CD95 and CD27. Every sorted population had a purity above 95%. PBMCs were isolated right away by Lymphoprep density gradient centrifugation and were stained directly, without culture. So that batch effects would be minimized, each experiment stained and sorted samples in pairs, pairing one healthy donor with one patient. Sample: naive CD4+ T cells from blood. The sample's cell subset or site label is to be understood as: true naive CD4+ T cells. The sequence was obtained from a woman aged 25 to 39 in good health.

The CDR3 in this case is CASRSGTSGYNEQFF. The DNA sequence is TGTGCCAGCAGATCCGGGACTAGCGGTTACAATGAGCAGTTCTTC. The chain links TRBV6-5 with TRBJ2-1; 11 bases in the junction line up with TRBD2. The germline V gene gives CDR1 as MNHEY and CDR2 as SVGAGI. Reading from cysteine to phenylalanine, the CDR3 counts 15 amino acids. Only the CDR3 DNA stays, 45 bases, in frame from base 1. V is cut back by 6 bases and J by 4 bases, with 5 bases in the junction unmatched.